One T cell receptor beta chain is described in this entry. V was clipped by 3 bases and J by 5 bases; unmatched bases: 10. Germline lookup yields CDR1 LGHNA and CDR2 YSLEER. CDR3 length: 16 amino acids. Profiled with immunoSEQ multiplex PCR; TCRdb holds only in-frame clones, not every one. Of under 350,000 clones listed, 80% to 90% are singletons. The data were obtained in a study of blood T cell repertoires in COVID-19. Material for sequencing was PBMCs or T cells enriched from blood (not recorded which). The TCR originated in a middle-aged woman with acute COVID-19. The chain employs TRBV4-3 and TRBJ1-1; 9 nucleotides match TRBD1. The CDR3 region has the DNA TGCGCCAGCAGCCAGATGACCGGGACAGGGCAGACTGAAGCTTTCTTT. Protein: CASSQMTGTGQTEAFF.